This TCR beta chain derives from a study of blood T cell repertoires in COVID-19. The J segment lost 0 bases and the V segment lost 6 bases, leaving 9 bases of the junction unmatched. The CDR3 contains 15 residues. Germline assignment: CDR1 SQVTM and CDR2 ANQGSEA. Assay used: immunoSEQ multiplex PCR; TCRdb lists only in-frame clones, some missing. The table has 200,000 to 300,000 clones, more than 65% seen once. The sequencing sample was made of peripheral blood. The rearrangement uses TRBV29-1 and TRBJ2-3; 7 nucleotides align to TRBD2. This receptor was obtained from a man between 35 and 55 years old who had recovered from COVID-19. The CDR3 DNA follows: TGCAGCGTGGCCCAGGGAGGGTACAGCACAGATACGCAGTATTTT. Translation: CSVAQGGYSTDTQYF.